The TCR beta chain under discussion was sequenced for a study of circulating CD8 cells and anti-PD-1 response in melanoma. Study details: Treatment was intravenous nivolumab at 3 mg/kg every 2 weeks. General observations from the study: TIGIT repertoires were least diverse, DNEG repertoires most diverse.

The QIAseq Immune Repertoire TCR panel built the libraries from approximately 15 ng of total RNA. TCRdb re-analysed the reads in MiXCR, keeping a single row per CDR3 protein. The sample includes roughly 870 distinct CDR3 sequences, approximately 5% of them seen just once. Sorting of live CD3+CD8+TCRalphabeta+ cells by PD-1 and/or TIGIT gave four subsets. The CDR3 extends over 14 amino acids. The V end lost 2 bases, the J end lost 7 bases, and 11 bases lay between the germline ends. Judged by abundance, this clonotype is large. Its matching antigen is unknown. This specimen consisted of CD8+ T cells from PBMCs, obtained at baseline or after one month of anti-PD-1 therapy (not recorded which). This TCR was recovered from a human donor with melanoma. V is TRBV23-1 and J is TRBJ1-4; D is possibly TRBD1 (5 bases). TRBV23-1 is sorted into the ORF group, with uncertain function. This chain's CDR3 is CASSQGQGGEKLFF. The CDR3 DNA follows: TGCGCCAGCAGTCAAGGGCAGGGCGGTGAAAAACTGTTTTTT.